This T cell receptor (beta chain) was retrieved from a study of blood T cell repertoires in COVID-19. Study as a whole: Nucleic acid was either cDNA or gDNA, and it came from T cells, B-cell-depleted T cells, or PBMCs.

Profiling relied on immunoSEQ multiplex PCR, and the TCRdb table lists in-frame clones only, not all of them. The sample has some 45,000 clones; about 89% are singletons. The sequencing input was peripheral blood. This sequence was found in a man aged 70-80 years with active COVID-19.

In DNA form, the CDR3 reads TGTGCCAGTGGCGACAGGGGGTTTAAAAACATTCAGTACTTC. The encoded protein is CASGDRGFKNIQYF. The V gene is TRBV19, the J gene TRBJ2-4, with 9 positions matching TRBD1. Germline V CDR1 and CDR2: LNHDA, SQIVND (reference sequence). The CDR3 is made up of 14 amino acids. The trim removed 8 bases at V and 4 bases at J, leaving 6 bases unmatched. The variable domain in full, with the rest retrieved from reference TRBV19 and TRBJ2-4, is DGGITQSPKYLFRKEGQNVTLSCEQNLNHDAMYWYRQDPGQGLRLIYYSQIVNDFQKGDIAEGYSVSREKKESFPLTVTSAQKNPTAFYLCASGDRGFKNIQYFGAGTRLSVL.